Listed below are T cell receptor beta chains from one sample, sequenced in a study of blood T cell repertoires in COVID-19. Libraries were prepared by immunoSEQ multiplex PCR; TCRdb keeps only in-frame clonotypes and omits some of them. The sample includes about 300,000 clones, nearly 90% of them seen just once. The sequenced material came from peripheral blood. The receptor set was obtained from a woman in her 30s with COVID-19, enrolled during active disease. The CDR3 runs from the conserved cysteine through the conserved F or W. The order of the fields is D gene, clone size, V gene, J gene, CDR3 DNA, CDR3 protein. The D gene is left open where the match is weak. Expanded clones get a size class; other rows say once, few or many, or leave the size out.

TRBD2,once,TRBV5-1,TRBJ2-1,TGCGCCAGCAGCTTGGCGCTGGGACTAGCATACAATGAGCAGTTCTTC,CASSLALGLAYNEQFF
TRBD1,.,TRBV5-1,TRBJ1-1,TGCGCCAGCAGCTTGGTCGGACAGGGAGAAACTGAAGCTTTCTTT,CASSLVGQGETEAFF
.,.,TRBV5-1,TRBJ1-2,TGCGCCAGCAGAACTACTACCGGGATCGGCTACACCTTC,CASRTTTGIGYTF
.,.,TRBV5-4,TRBJ2-5,TGTGCCAGCAGCTTGGCACAGGGCCTGGTGTACTTC,CASSLAQGLVYF
.,.,TRBV5-1,TRBJ1-3,TGCGCCAGCAGCTTAGGGGTAACTGGAAACACCATATATTTT,CASSLGVTGNTIYF
.,.,TRBV2,TRBJ2-7,TGTGCGAGCCGGGACTCACGGCAGTACGAGCAGTACTTC,CASRDSRQYEQYF
.,.,TRBV2,TRBJ1-1,TGTGCCAGCAGGGGCCCGGGGAGGAACACTGAAGCTTTCTTT,CASRGPGRNTEAFF
TRBD1,.,TRBV3-1/TRBV3-2,TRBJ1-2,TGTGCCAGCGTCGGGGAAACAGGGGCCTGGGGCTACACCTTC,CASVGETGAWGYTF
.,.,TRBV21-1,TRBJ1-1,TGTGCCAGCAGCACCTACAGGGGAGCGACGCCGAACACTGAAGCTTTCTTT,CASSTYRGATPNTEAFF
.,.,TRBV28,TRBJ1-2,TGTGCCAGCAGGCCTCACAGCTATGGCTACACCTTC,CASRPHSYGYTF
TRBD1,.,TRBV4-3,TRBJ1-2,TGCGCCAGCAGCCAAGGACAGGGGTTTGAGATACATGGCTACACCTTC,CASSQGQGFEIHGYTF
TRBD1,few,TRBV2,TRBJ1-6,TGTGCCAGCAGGCTTCGGACAGGGCTTTATAATTCACCCCTCCACTTT,CASRLRTGLYNSPLHF
TRBD2,.,TRBV6-1,TRBJ2-1,TGTGCCAGCAGTGGCTTCGGGACTAGCGGTCACAATGAGCAGTTCTTC,CASSGFGTSGHNEQFF
TRBD1,.,TRBV6-4,TRBJ2-1,TGTGCCAGCAGCGCTAATGACAGGGGGATCTACAATGAGCAGTTCTTC,CASSANDRGIYNEQFF
.,.,TRBV9,TRBJ1-4,TGTGCCAGCAGCACGGAGGGAGGGATTTCAACTAATGAAAAACTGTTTTTT,CASSTEGGISTNEKLFF
.,.,TRBV10-1,TRBJ2-2,TGCGCCAGCGTCGGACAGAGGATCACCGGGGAGCTGTTTTTT,CASVGQRITGELFF
TRBD2,.,TRBV7-2,TRBJ2-5,TGTGCCAGCAGCGCTAGCGGGGGCTACCAAGAGACCCAGTACTTC,CASSASGGYQETQYF
.,.,TRBV6-6,TRBJ1-5,TGTGCCAGCAGCCTCACAGGGACCTATAGCAATCAGCCCCAGCATTTT,CASSLTGTYSNQPQHF
TRBD1,few,TRBV7-9,TRBJ1-1,TGTGCAGGGGGACAGTTGAACACTGAAGCTTTCTTT,CAGGQLNTEAFF
.,.,TRBV7-9,TRBJ1-3,TGTGCCAGCAGCTCAGACCTCTACGGGACTTCTGGAAACACCATATATTTT,CASSSDLYGTSGNTIYF
.,.,TRBV5-1,TRBJ1-3,TGCGCCAGCAGCTTGGGTGCCAGGGTATCGGGAAACACCATATATTTT,CASSLGARVSGNTIYF
TRBD1,.,TRBV2,TRBJ1-1,TGTGCCAGCAGCGTACCGGGACAGGGGATCAACACTGAAGCTTTCTTT,CASSVPGQGINTEAFF
.,.,TRBV4-3,TRBJ1-1,TGCGCCAGCAGCCAAGAAACCGGGGGGAGCACTGAAGCTTTCTTT,CASSQETGGSTEAFF
TRBD1,few,TRBV7-2,TRBJ2-7,TGTGCCAGCAGCACGGGACAGTTAGGCTCCTACGAGCAGTACTTC,CASSTGQLGSYEQYF
.,.,TRBV6-5,TRBJ1-5,TGTGCCAGCAGTTCCCCCCGCGACAATCAGCCCCAGCATTTT,CASSSPRDNQPQHF
.,.,TRBV6-5,TRBJ1-6,TGTGCCAGCAGGGGCATGAGTTCACCCCTCCACTTT,CASRGMSSPLHF
.,.,TRBV19,TRBJ2-1,TGTGCCAGTAGTTTACAGCAGTACAATGAGCAGTTCTTC,CASSLQQYNEQFF
.,.,TRBV2,TRBJ1-2,TGTGCCAGCAGCGAAGAAGGGGATGGCTACACCTTC,CASSEEGDGYTF
.,.,TRBV6-5,TRBJ2-2,TGTGCCAGCAGTTACGTTGCAGGGGCGAACACCGGGGAGCTGTTTTTT,CASSYVAGANTGELFF
.,.,TRBV2,TRBJ2-5,TGTGCCAGCAGCAGCGGCCCGTGGGAGACCCAGTACTTC,CASSSGPWETQYF
TRBD1,.,TRBV29-1,TRBJ2-3,TGCAGCGTCGGACAGGTAGAGTATGATACGCAGTATTTT,CSVGQVEYDTQYF
TRBD2,.,TRBV7-6,TRBJ2-1,TGTGCCAGCAGCTTACCCGGGGGGAATGAGCAGTTCTTC,CASSLPGGNEQFF
.,.,TRBV28,TRBJ1-2,TGTGCCAGCAGCCTTCGCAGGGCTAACTATGGCTACACCTTC,CASSLRRANYGYTF
.,.,TRBV15,TRBJ1-4,TGTGCCACCAGCAGAGATCGGGTTGCGGAAAAACTGTTTTTT,CATSRDRVAEKLFF
TRBD1,.,TRBV18,TRBJ2-7,TGTGCCAGCTCACCAACCGGGACAGGGTCGACCGAGCAGTACTTC,CASSPTGTGSTEQYF
.,once,TRBV28,TRBJ1-5,TGTGCCGGAATACGACAGCTTTATAGCAATCAGCCCCAGCATTTT,CAGIRQLYSNQPQHF
TRBD1,.,TRBV6-6,TRBJ1-2,TGTGCCAGCACCCTAACAGGGGTTGGTGGCTACACCTTC,CASTLTGVGGYTF
.,.,TRBV4-1,TRBJ2-7,TGCGCCAGCAGCCAAGTAGCAGGGGCCTACGAGCAGTACTTC,CASSQVAGAYEQYF
TRBD1,.,TRBV29-1,TRBJ1-2,TGCAGCGTGCAACAGGGGAGCTATGGCTACACCTTC,CSVQQGSYGYTF
.,.,TRBV3-1/TRBV3-2,TRBJ2-5,TGTGCCAGCAGCCATTCGCCCACTCCTTGCCGGGCACAGGTGACAGAGACCCAGTACTTC,CASSHSPTPCRAQVTETQYF
.,.,TRBV11-2,TRBJ2-1,TGTGCCAGCAGCCCCACCGGGATTGAGCAGTTCTTC,CASSPTGIEQFF
.,.,TRBV5-1,TRBJ2-2,TGCGCCAGCAGCCCCGAAAATCCTCGAAGCAACACCGGGGAGCTGTTTTTT,CASSPENPRSNTGELFF
.,.,TRBV19,TRBJ1-1,TGTGCCAGTAGTATACGGACTAACACTGAAGCTTTCTTT,CASSIRTNTEAFF
.,many,TRBV7-2,TRBJ2-7,TGTGCCAGCAGCTTTAGCCCAGGGATCGGCTACGAGCAGTACTTC,CASSFSPGIGYEQYF
.,.,TRBV10-3,TRBJ1-1,TGTGCCATCCGCCGGGATTTGAACACTGAAGCTTTCTTT,CAIRRDLNTEAFF
TRBD2,.,TRBV7-7,TRBJ2-1,TGTGCCAGCAGCTTAGATAGCGGGTCCTACAATGAGCAGTTCTTC,CASSLDSGSYNEQFF
TRBD1,.,TRBV5-4,TRBJ2-7,TGTGCCAGCAGCCCATTCCAGGGGGCCGAGCAGTACTTC,CASSPFQGAEQYF